This paragraph covers one TCR beta chain sequence. The data were taken from a study of blood T cell repertoires in COVID-19. The repertoire was sequenced with immunoSEQ multiplex PCR; TCRdb's copy has only in-frame clones and lacks some. Of around 120,000 clones listed, 80% to 90% were seen once; the top ten hold 2.1%. From germline, CDR1 is SGHNT and CDR2 YYREEE (reference sequence). The CDR3 spans 15 residues. V gave up 4 bases and J gave up 6 bases; unmatched junction bases: 8. The chain couples TRBV5-4 to TRBJ2-3, with 10 bases aligning to TRBD2. The sequenced sample consisted of peripheral blood. This receptor was identified in a human donor in a cohort sampled during active COVID-19. The CDR3, as DNA: TGTGCCAGCAGCCGGAGCGGGGGGGCAGGGGATACGCAGTATTTT. Amino acid sequence: CASSRSGGAGDTQYF.